This T cell receptor beta chain was found in a study of CD8 T cells in Susac syndrome. Study conclusions and caveats: That the number of individuals in its TCR sequencing and HLA analysis was relatively small was acknowledged by the study.

About this clonotype itself: The antigen is not known.

Random hexamers primed reverse transcription of 0.5 to 1 ug RNA. With immunoSEQ multiplex PCR, TCR beta CDR3 was amplified across 54 Vbeta and 13 Jbeta. Each CDR3 protein gets one entry after TCRdb re-called the immunoSEQ multiplex PCR reads with MiXCR. The sample has 90,000 to 110,000 distinct CDR3 sequences, 96% seen once. The germline V gene has CDR1 SGHAT and CDR2 FQNNGV. The CDR3 extends over 21 amino acids. J was trimmed by 1 base and V by 3 bases; bases with no gene match: 14. Sequenced sample: CD4+ T cells from PBMCs. This chain connects TRBV11-2 to TRBJ2-1; 14 bases agree with TRBD2. The clonotype was recovered from a human donor in good health. CDR3 protein: CASSFPIRLAGGPGSYNEQFF. The CDR3, as DNA: TGTGCCAGCAGCTTTCCGATCCGACTAGCGGGGGGGCCAGGGTCCTACAATGAGCAGTTCTTC.